The 30 T cell receptor beta chains reported below all come from one sample, sequenced in a study of human versus mouse CDR3 diversity and MHC coevolution. Libraries were prepared by immunoSEQ multiplex PCR; TCRdb keeps only in-frame clonotypes and omits some of them. Of more than 60,000 clones detected, 92% appear once; the ten largest clones hold roughly 0.16%. Input material: naive CD4+ T cells from blood. Subset reported: CD45RO-negative CD62L-positive naive CD4 T cells. Source of these receptors: a person aged 25 to 75 in good health.

The chain is built from TRBV5-1 and TRBJ2-1; no definite D call. The germline V gene encodes CDR1 SGHRS and CDR2 YFSETQ. CDR3 length: 15 residues. V was trimmed by 0 bases and J by 0 bases, leaving 7 bases between them. CDR3 sequence (DNA): TGCGCCAGCAGCTTGGGAGATAGCTCCTACAATGAGCAGTTCTTC. The encoded protein is CASSLGDSSYNEQFF.

The rearrangement joins TRBV4-1 to TRBJ1-5; D perhaps matches TRBD1 (6 bases). The CDR3 contains 15 residues. V was pared by 0 bases and J by 11 bases, with 17 bases between. The germline CDR1 and CDR2 sequences are MGHRA and YSYEKL. The CDR3 DNA reads as TGCGCCAGCAGCCAAGATGACAGGACTGGGGGGGCCCAGCATTTT. It codes for CASSQDDRTGGAQHF.

The genes are TRBV30 and TRBJ1-2; D is undetermined. The V end was cut by 6 bases, the J end by 2 bases, with 16 bases between. There are 14 residues in the CDR3. Per the germline V gene, CDR1 is GTSNPN and CDR2 is SVGIG (reference sequence). This chain's CDR3 is CACPDREGNYGYTF. The DNA for the CDR3 is TGTGCCTGCCCCGATCGAGAGGGAAACTATGGCTACACCTTC.

This rearrangement joins TRBV6-5 to TRBJ1-2; D possibly corresponds to TRBD1 (5 bases). Trimming removed 6 bases at V and 8 bases at J, with 13 bases between. The CDR3 length is 12 residues. Germline CDR1 reads MNHEY; CDR2 reads SVGAGI. The DNA of the CDR3 is TGTGCCAGCAGGCCAGGGTTGCAGGGCTACACCTTC. Its translation is CASRPGLQGYTF.

This chain uses TRBV4-1 with TRBJ1-2; 8 nucleotides match TRBD1. Trimming removed 4 bases from V and 5 bases from J; junction bases left unmatched: 12. The CDR3 spans 16 residues. Germline CDR1 MGHRA, CDR2 YSYEKL. The CDR3 spells CASSPGQGNEFYGYTF. CDR3 nucleotide sequence: TGCGCCAGCAGCCCCGGACAGGGCAACGAGTTTTATGGCTACACCTTC.

The CDR3 reads CASSLVQGTGRNEKLFF. The DNA for the CDR3 is TGCGCCAGCAGCCTAGTACAGGGGACAGGGCGAAATGAAAAACTGTTTTTT. This chain links TRBV4-1 with TRBJ1-4; 9 nucleotides agree with TRBD1. J lost 5 bases, V lost 4 bases, and 11 bases had no gene match. The CDR3 consists of 17 residues. The germline V gene has CDR1 MGHRA and CDR2 YSYEKL.

This chain connects TRBV6-1 to TRBJ1-1; 8 nucleotides agree with TRBD1. Germline V gene lookup returns CDR1 MNHNS and CDR2 SASEGT. This CDR3 contains 15 residues. Trimming at V came to 4 bases and at J to 0 bases, leaving 4 bases not matched to a gene. CDR3 DNA sequence: TGTGCCAGCAGTGCCCGACAGGGGATGAACACTGAAGCTTTCTTT. Translating gives CASSARQGMNTEAFF.

This rearrangement joins TRBV2 to TRBJ2-7; TRBD2 agrees at 12 bases. This CDR3 is built from 14 residues. Germline-derived CDR1 and CDR2 are SNHLY and FYNNEI. With V trimmed by 9 bases and J by 5 bases, 8 bases remained unmatched. DNA for the CDR3: TGTGCCAGTGATACTAGCGGGAGGACCCACGAGCAGTACTTC. Amino acid sequence: CASDTSGRTHEQYF.

The chain combines TRBV21-1 with TRBJ1-3. TRBV21-1 is reported as a pseudogene. The CDR3 has 17 amino acids. The CDR3 protein is CASSKRGRTFSGNTIYF. CDR3 coding DNA: TGTGCCAGCAGTAAGAGAGGCAGGACTTTCTCTGGAAACACCATATATTTT.

The V call is TRBV27, the J call TRBJ2-3, with 7 bases identical to TRBD1. CDR3 length equals 15 residues. The J segment lost 9 bases and the V segment lost 2 bases, leaving 11 bases of the junction unmatched. Germline-derived CDR1 and CDR2 are MNHEY and SMNVEV (reference sequence). DNA for the CDR3: TGTGCCAGCAGTTTAAGGGGGCTTGAGGTGCGGACGCAGTATTTT. As protein: CASSLRGLEVRTQYF.

The chain employs TRBV19 and TRBJ2-7; D is possibly TRBD1 (6 bases). The ends were cut back, 2 bases at V and 1 base at J, with 12 bases in the middle. The CDR3 covers 15 residues. Germline loops: CDR1 LNHDA, CDR2 SQIVND (reference sequence). Written as DNA, the CDR3 is TGTGCCAGTAGTATATCACAGGGATCTTCCTACGAGCAGTACTTC. It yields the protein CASSISQGSSYEQYF.

The chain employs TRBV18 and TRBJ2-3, with a weak D call TRBD2 (6 bases). Germline V gives CDR1 KGHSH, CDR2 LQKENI. Between the trimmed V and J ends, which lost 3 bases and 2 bases, there was a span of 12 bases. The CDR3 length is 15 residues. The CDR3 nucleotides read TGTGCCAGCTCACCGGGCGCGCGGGACACAGATACGCAGTATTTT. Amino acids: CASSPGARDTDTQYF.

This clone was counted between two and nine times. The chain is built from TRBV7-9 and TRBJ1-5; 7 nucleotides match TRBD1. CDR3 length: 16 amino acids. The V gene end was trimmed by 5 bases and the J gene end by 0 bases; junction bases not matched to a gene: 7. Germline V CDR1 and CDR2: SEHNR, FQNEAQ (reference sequence). This chain's CDR3 is CASSPTGTDSNQPQHF. The DNA of the CDR3 is TGTGCCAGCAGCCCAACCGGGACAGATAGCAATCAGCCCCAGCATTTT.

This clone was observed a single time. The V and J genes are TRBV30 and TRBJ1-6; TRBD1 matches at 7 bases. CDR3 length: 15 amino acids. Losses at the gene ends were 1 base for V and 7 bases for J; bases not matched to a gene: 7. Germline CDR1 and CDR2: GTSNPN and SVGIG (reference sequence). The CDR3 spells CAWSAQTGLNSPLHF. CDR3 nucleotides: TGTGCCTGGAGTGCCCAGACAGGGTTGAATTCACCCCTCCACTTT.

The chain has TRBV7-8 and TRBJ1-3; D is unclear. The germline V gene has CDR1 SGHVS and CDR2 FQNEAQ. Trimming cost V 5 bases and J 4 bases, with 9 bases left between them. The CDR3 totals 13 residues. Here the CDR3 DNA reads TGTGCCAGCAGCCCCCCAGGCGGAAACACCATATATTTT. Translation: CASSPPGGNTIYF.

V is TRBV11-2 and J is TRBJ1-4; 7 bases map to TRBD1. Germline loops: CDR1 SGHAT, CDR2 FQNNGV. There are 14 residues in the CDR3. Trimming took 3 bases from V and 3 from J; bases not matched to a gene: 1. The CDR3 bases are TGTGCCAGCAGCTTGACAGGGCCTAATGAAAAACTGTTTTTT. This encodes CASSLTGPNEKLFF. Complete variable domain (other parts from reference TRBV11-2 and TRBJ1-4): EAGVAQSPRYKIIEKRQSVAFWCNPISGHATLYWYQQILGQGPKLLIQFQNNGVVDDSQLPKDRFSAERLKGVDSTLKIQPAKLEDSAVYLCASSLTGPNEKLFFGSGTQLSVL.

V is TRBV11-2 and J is TRBJ2-1; D perhaps matches TRBD1 (5 bases). The CDR3 consists of 17 residues. Germline CDR1 reads SGHAT; CDR2 reads FQNNGV. The V and J ends lost 5 bases and 6 bases respectively, with 23 bases between them. The CDR3 is CASSNPIDSGPGNEQFF. Here the CDR3 DNA reads TGTGCCAGCAGCAACCCTATTGACAGTGGTCCTGGCAATGAGCAGTTCTTC.

V gene TRBV7-9 combines with J gene TRBJ2-7; 11 bases are shared with TRBD1. The CDR3 sequence is 17 residues long. The germline V gene encodes CDR1 SEHNR and CDR2 FQNEAQ (reference sequence). Unmatched junction bases numbered 8, after V lost 4 bases and J lost 0 bases. This CDR3 reads CASSSSPGQGVSYEQYF. The DNA of the CDR3 is TGTGCCAGCAGCTCGTCGCCGGGACAGGGGGTCTCCTACGAGCAGTACTTC.

J is TRBJ2-7 and V is TRBV2; 8 positions match TRBD2. The ends lost 8 bases at V and 0 bases at J; junction bases unmatched: 9. There are 15 residues in the CDR3. Germline CDR1 SNHLY, CDR2 FYNNEI. The DNA of the CDR3 is TGTGCCAGCCAAGATCGACTAGCGCCCTCCTACGAGCAGTACTTC. This codes for CASQDRLAPSYEQYF.

The rearrangement links TRBV7-3 to TRBJ2-5; 8 bases match TRBD2. The CDR3 loop spans 15 amino acids. V shed 4 bases and J 2 bases; nucleotides not matched to a gene: 6. Germline CDR1 reads SGHTA; CDR2 reads FQGTGA. The CDR3 DNA sequence: TGTGCCAGCAGCTCCGTAGCGGGGCCACAAGAGACCCAGTACTTC. It codes for CASSSVAGPQETQYF.

The chain uses TRBV4-2 and TRBJ2-2; D gene ambiguous. This CDR3 is 18 amino acids long. CDR1 is LGHNA, CDR2 YNFKEQ, per germline. The germline V and J ends were trimmed by 0 bases and 0 bases, with 14 bases remaining between them. CDR3 sequence (DNA): TGTGCCAGCAGCCAAGATAAGTTGAGCTATTCGAACACCGGGGAGCTGTTTTTT. Its translation: CASSQDKLSYSNTGELFF.

The chain recombines TRBV5-1 with TRBJ2-5, with D maybe TRBD2 (7 bases). The germline gives CDR1 SGHRS, CDR2 YFSETQ. The CDR3 loop spans 15 amino acids. V lost 0 bases and J 1 base, leaving 10 bases between the germline ends. The CDR3 DNA reads TGCGCCAGCAGCTTGGAAGGGGGGGGCCAAGAGACCCAGTACTTC. Translation: CASSLEGGGQETQYF.

V and J are TRBV5-4 and TRBJ2-5; 7 bases fit TRBD1. The germline gives CDR1 SGHNT, CDR2 YYREEE (reference sequence). The CDR3 is made up of 13 amino acids. Trimming took 4 bases from V and 3 from J; bases not matched to a gene: 3. The CDR3 sequence is CASSTGTEETQYF. The CDR3 nucleotides are TGTGCCAGCAGCACCGGGACAGAAGAGACCCAGTACTTC.

The V gene is TRBV6-5, the J gene TRBJ2-7, with 12 positions matching TRBD2. CDR3 length: 16 amino acids. V gave up 2 bases and J gave up 5 bases; unmatched junction bases: 7. Germline V gene sequence: CDR1 MNHEY, CDR2 SVGAGI. CDR3 sequence (DNA): TGTGCCAGCAGTTACGGGCTAGCGGGAGGGTCTAACGAGCAGTACTTC. This codes for CASSYGLAGGSNEQYF.

The chain is built from TRBV19 and TRBJ1-6; 7 bases are a match to TRBD1. Germline CDR1 LNHDA, CDR2 SQIVND (reference sequence). This CDR3 is 15 amino acids long. J lost 10 bases, V lost 5 bases, and 11 bases had no gene match. The CDR3: CASSSTGDSRSPLHF. The CDR3 DNA follows: TGTGCCAGTAGTTCCACAGGGGATTCGAGATCACCCCTCCACTTT.

The chain uses TRBV6-1 and TRBJ2-7, with 7 bases matching TRBD2. Germline loops: CDR1 MNHNS, CDR2 SASEGT. The CDR3 has 14 residues. The V and J ends lost 7 bases and 1 base, in that order; junction bases with no gene match: 7. The chain's CDR3 is CASKERDPSYEQYF. Here the CDR3 DNA reads TGTGCCAGCAAGGAGCGGGACCCTTCCTACGAGCAGTACTTC.

This chain connects TRBV15 to TRBJ2-3; perhaps TRBD1 as D (6 bases). Germline CDR1 LNHNV, CDR2 YYDKDF (reference sequence). V lost 1 base, J lost 0 bases, and 8 bases lay in between. The CDR3 runs to 15 residues. CDR3 protein: CATSRGQESTDTQYF. DNA for the CDR3: TGTGCCACCAGCAGAGGACAGGAAAGCACAGATACGCAGTATTTT. Using reference TRBV15 and TRBJ2-3 for the parts outside the CDR3, the full variable domain is DAMVIQNPRYQVTQFGKPVTLSCSQTLNHNVMYWYQQKSSQAPKLLFHYYDKDFNNEADTPDNFQSRRPNTSFCFLDIRSPGLGDTAMYLCATSRGQESTDTQYFGPGTRLTVL.

The rearrangement joins TRBV11-2 to TRBJ2-3; the match to TRBD2 covers 9 bases. The V gene end was trimmed by 1 base and the J gene end by 3 bases; junction bases not matched to a gene: 14. The CDR3 has 19 amino acids. Per germline, CDR1 SGHAT and CDR2 FQNNGV. CDR3: CASSLGYGLAFASTDTQYF. The CDR3, as DNA: TGTGCCAGCAGCTTAGGATATGGACTAGCGTTTGCTTCTACAGATACGCAGTATTTT. Combining the CDR3 with reference TRBV11-2 and TRBJ2-3 gives the whole variable domain EAGVAQSPRYKIIEKRQSVAFWCNPISGHATLYWYQQILGQGPKLLIQFQNNGVVDDSQLPKDRFSAERLKGVDSTLKIQPAKLEDSAVYLCASSLGYGLAFASTDTQYFGPGTRLTVL.

The V call is TRBV7-2, the J call TRBJ2-7; D gene ambiguous. Trimming removed 1 base at V and 5 bases at J, with 15 bases between. The CDR3 is 15 amino acids. The V gene's germline CDR1 is SGHTA and CDR2 FQGNSA. As DNA, the CDR3 is TGTGCCAGCAGCTTAGGGGCCAAGACCCTCCACGAGCAGTACTTC. Encoded protein: CASSLGAKTLHEQYF. The variable domain in full, completed from reference TRBV7-2 and TRBJ2-7, reads GAGVSQSPSNKVTEKGKDVELRCDPISGHTALYWYRQSLGQGLEFLIYFQGNSAPDKSGLPSDRFSAERTGGSVSTLTIQRTQQEDSAVYLCASSLGAKTLHEQYFGPGTRLTVT.

The chain combines TRBV6-1 with TRBJ2-1; no reliable D call. V was shortened by 1 base and J by 8 bases, with 6 bases between the two germline ends. Germline V CDR1 and CDR2: MNHNS, SASEGT. The CDR3 has 12 amino acids. The chain's CDR3 is CASSEVGDEQFF. The CDR3 DNA reads as TGTGCCAGCAGTGAAGTAGGAGATGAGCAGTTCTTC.